This T cell receptor (beta chain) emerged from a study of CD8 T cells in Susac syndrome. Overall study results and limits: It was acknowledged by the study that relatively few individuals were included in its TCR sequencing and HLA analysis.

This CDR3 contains 12 residues. Trimming took 10 bases from V and 5 from J, leaving 14 bases between them. Turning to this clonotype: What it binds is unknown.

With random hexamers, about 0.45 to 1 ug RNA was reverse transcribed. TCRdb fed the immunoSEQ multiplex PCR reads into MiXCR, producing one record per CDR3 protein. The sample gives approximately 76,000 distinct CDR3 sequences, about 95% of which show up once; 0.35% to 0.4% is in the top ten. This chain joins TRBV12-3 or TRBV12-4 and TRBJ1-1; D not resolved. The TCR originated in a human donor with multiple sclerosis. Input material: CD8+ T cells from PBMCs. Here the CDR3 reads CATSEGQTEAFF. The DNA for the CDR3 is TGTGCCACGTCTGAGGGCCAAACTGAAGCTTTCTTT.